This paragraph covers one TCR beta chain sequence. Its cognate antigen is unknown. Documented time point: week 23, last vaccination. Doses consisted of 300 ug of mutant IDH1 20-mer peptide each, paired with topical imiquimod. This sample is part of a study of a mutant IDH1 vaccine in newly diagnosed glioma. Study overall: Across weeks 1, 3, 5, 7, 11, 15, 19 and 23, patients received a vaccination each time, eight in all. An approximately 62% male, about 38% female split and a mean age of roughly 37 years characterized treated patients. Receipt of radiotherapy, temozolomide, or both preceded the study, and most received both. Study results and caveats: Vaccine-induced immune responses occurred in 93.3% of patients.

The germline V gene encodes CDR1 SGHRS and CDR2 YFSETQ. This CDR3 is built from 16 residues. The V gene lost 4 bases and the J gene lost 4 bases, with 21 bases spanning the gap. Generated by immunoSEQ multiplex PCR, the TCRdb table keeps only in-frame clones and is missing some. The table lists about 56,000 clones, about 89% of them singletons. This sequence joins TRBV5-1 and TRBJ2-7; D might be TRBD1 or TRBD2, each matching 5 bases. This receptor was obtained from a man aged 35-49 years with glioma. The sequencing used PBMCs, collected from a glioma patient whose treatment included an IDH1 peptide vaccine. CDR3 sequence reads: CASSLLGADGGYEQYF. CDR3 DNA sequence: TGCGCCAGCAGCCTACTAGGGGCGGATGGTGGGTACGAGCAGTACTTC.